Following are 24 T cell receptor beta chains from one sample sequenced in a study of graft-versus-host responses after intestinal transplantation. Clones were read by immunoSEQ multiplex PCR, and TCRdb kept only the in-frame ones, dropping some. The table lists 50,000 to 60,000 clones, around nine tenths of them singletons. Antigens of these TCRs are unknown. The starting material was unstimulated CD4+ T cells sorted from spleen or lymph node cells, obtained before transplant. The receptor source for this set is a human donor who was the organ donor for an intestinal transplant.

The J gene is TRBJ2-3, the V gene TRBV9; D might be TRBD1 or TRBD2, each matching 6 bases. V lost 3 bases and J lost 0, with 17 bases in between. Germline V gives CDR1 SGDLS, CDR2 YYNGEE. CDR3 size: 17 residues. For the CDR3, the DNA is TGTGCCAGCAGCGCCCCGTCGGCGGGACATAGCACAGATACGCAGTATTTT. It yields the protein CASSAPSAGHSTDTQYF.

The chain has TRBV6-5 and TRBJ2-1; TRBD2 agrees at 7 bases. This CDR3 has 13 amino acids. CDR1 and CDR2 from the germline V gene are MNHEY and SVGAGI. V was pared by 7 bases and J by 5 bases, with 5 bases of the junction left unmatched. The CDR3 is CASTVSGNNEQFF. Here the CDR3 DNA reads TGTGCCAGCACCGTCAGCGGGAACAATGAGCAGTTCTTC.

The chain combines TRBV27 with TRBJ1-5; D possibly corresponds to TRBD1 (6 bases). The length of the CDR3 is 17 residues. Germline V CDR1 and CDR2: MNHEY, SMNVEV (reference sequence). Deletions cut 2 bases from V and 2 bases from J, with 16 bases between. The CDR3 DNA sequence: TGTGCCAGCAGTTTAAGAGGGGCAGGGGAAGGCAATCAGCCCCAGCATTTT. It is translated as CASSLRGAGEGNQPQHF.

The gene calls are TRBV4-3 and TRBJ2-7; no clear D. V lost 0 bases and J 0 bases, leaving 6 bases between the germline ends. Germline values: CDR1 LGHNA, CDR2 YSLEER. The CDR3 length is 14 residues. The CDR3 DNA sequence: TGCGCCAGCAGCCAAGATCCGAGCTCCTACGAGCAGTACTTC. Translating gives CASSQDPSSYEQYF.

The genes are TRBV28 and TRBJ2-3; 10 nucleotides align to TRBD1. The germline V gene has CDR1 MDHEN and CDR2 SYDVKM. V gave up 5 bases and J gave up 3 bases; unmatched junction bases: 2. The length of the CDR3 is 14 residues. The CDR3 region is CASSRDRGTDTQYF. Here the CDR3 DNA reads TGTGCCAGCAGTCGGGACAGGGGTACAGATACGCAGTATTTT.

This clone occurred once. The V and J genes are TRBV5-1 and TRBJ2-7; D is uncertain. V shed 2 bases and J shed 5 bases, with 2 bases lying between them. This CDR3 spans 10 amino acids. Germline V CDR1 and CDR2: SGHRS, YFSETQ. The CDR3 spells CASSLDEQYF. CDR3 coding DNA: TGCGCCAGCAGCTTAGACGAGCAGTACTTC.

This chain links TRBV23-1 with TRBJ2-4, with 8 bases that match TRBD1. TRBV23-1 counts as an open reading frame of uncertain function. The CDR3 consists of 21 residues. V was pared by 1 base and J by 1 base, with 18 bases of the junction left unmatched. The CDR3 sequence is CASSQCYPGQGSKGAKNIQYF. CDR3 in DNA: TGCGCCAGCAGTCAATGTTACCCCGGACAGGGATCGAAAGGGGCCAAAAACATTCAGTACTTC.

This clone was found once. This sequence joins TRBV4-3 and TRBJ2-1; 7 bases are a match to TRBD2. The CDR3 runs to 17 residues. The germline gives CDR1 LGHNA, CDR2 YSLEER. Losses at the gene ends were 0 bases for V and 7 bases for J; bases not matched to a gene: 12. Here the CDR3 reads CASSQDRLSGKANEQFF. DNA for the CDR3: TGCGCCAGCAGCCAAGATAGGTTGAGCGGGAAGGCGAATGAGCAGTTCTTC.

The chain recombines TRBV19 with TRBJ1-5, with TRBD1 matching 8 bases. Germline V gives CDR1 LNHDA, CDR2 SQIVND (reference sequence). The CDR3 consists of 13 residues. With 9 bases clipped from V and 4 bases from J, the junction kept 5 bases outside the gene matches. The CDR3 spells CASKDRENQPQHF. Here the CDR3 DNA reads TGTGCCAGCAAGGACAGGGAGAATCAGCCCCAGCATTTT.

The V and J genes are TRBV28 and TRBJ1-3, with a possible D match to TRBD1 (6 bases). Germline V lookup: CDR1 MDHEN, CDR2 SYDVKM. The CDR3 runs 17 residues. The V end lost 6 bases, the J end lost 0 bases, and 18 bases lay between the germline ends. CDR3 loop: CASSSRGLRGSGNTIYF. The CDR3 nucleotides are TGTGCCAGCAGCTCCCGCGGTCTCAGGGGCTCTGGAAACACCATATATTTT.

The rearrangement joins TRBV7-2 to TRBJ2-2, with 10 bases that match TRBD2. The ends lost 4 bases at V and 6 bases at J; junction bases unmatched: 5. The CDR3 runs to 15 residues. The germline V gene encodes CDR1 SGHTA and CDR2 FQGNSA. DNA for the CDR3: TGTGCCAGCAGCTGGACAGGGACTAGCGCCGGGGAGCTGTTTTTT. This gives the protein CASSWTGTSAGELFF.

This chain links TRBV15 with TRBJ2-3; no definite D call. Germline V gives CDR1 LNHNV, CDR2 YYDKDF (reference sequence). The germline V and J ends were trimmed by 0 bases and 6 bases, with 16 bases remaining between them. The CDR3 covers 16 residues. The CDR3 DNA follows: TGTGCCACCAGCAGAGATTCGGTACTTTTTTCTGATACGCAGTATTTT. The encoded protein is CATSRDSVLFSDTQYF.

The chain recombines TRBV2 with TRBJ2-7; weak D call: TRBD1 (6 bases). In germline, CDR1 is SNHLY, CDR2 FYNNEI. Between the trimmed V and J ends, which lost 2 bases and 5 bases, there was a span of 10 bases. This CDR3 contains 13 residues. CDR3: CASSENRVDEQYF. CDR3 bases: TGTGCCAGCAGTGAAAACAGGGTCGACGAGCAGTACTTC.

The chain combines TRBV2 with TRBJ2-7; tentatively, D is TRBD2 (5 bases). CDR3 length: 13 amino acids. CDR1 and CDR2 from the germline V gene are SNHLY and FYNNEI. The germline V and J ends were trimmed by 0 bases and 5 bases, with 8 bases remaining between them. The CDR3 here is CASSEAERNEQYF. The CDR3, as DNA: TGTGCCAGCAGTGAAGCGGAGCGGAACGAGCAGTACTTC.

The chain employs TRBV19 and TRBJ2-3, with D perhaps TRBD2 (6 bases). Germline CDR1 is LNHDA and CDR2 is SQIVND (reference sequence). This CDR3 contains 13 residues. The V end lost 8 bases, the J end lost 4 bases, and 13 bases lay between the germline ends. The CDR3 nucleotides read TGTGCCAGTCGGGACTTTGGGGCAGATACGCAGTATTTT. It yields the protein CASRDFGADTQYF. The complete variable domain, with remaining parts taken from reference TRBV19 and TRBJ2-3, reads DGGITQSPKYLFRKEGQNVTLSCEQNLNHDAMYWYRQDPGQGLRLIYYSQIVNDFQKGDIAEGYSVSREKKESFPLTVTSAQKNPTAFYLCASRDFGADTQYFGPGTRLTVL.

About this clone itself: Other nucleotide sequences in the sample specify the same CDR3. V and J are TRBV15 and TRBJ2-1; 10 bases match TRBD2. Losses at the gene ends were 0 bases for V and 8 bases for J; bases not matched to a gene: 13. The CDR3 length is 18 residues. Germline V gene data show CDR1 as LNHNV and CDR2 as YYDKDF (reference sequence). The CDR3, as DNA: TGTGCCACCAGCAGAGATGCGGGTGGCCTAGCGGGAGTGGATGAGCAGTTCTTC. Encoded protein: CATSRDAGGLAGVDEQFF. Full variable domain (outside the CDR3, taken from reference TRBV15 and TRBJ2-1): DAMVIQNPRYQVTQFGKPVTLSCSQTLNHNVMYWYQQKSSQAPKLLFHYYDKDFNNEADTPDNFQSRRPNTSFCFLDIRSPGLGDTAMYLCATSRDAGGLAGVDEQFFGPGTRLTVL.

This rearrangement joins TRBV10-3 to TRBJ2-7; 9 bases align to TRBD2. The CDR3 spans 14 residues. Germline trimming cut 6 bases from V and 5 bases from J; bases unmatched to any gene: 8. Looked up from germline, CDR1 is ENHRY and CDR2 is SYGVKD. CDR3 residues: CAISADSGSNEQYF. CDR3 in DNA: TGTGCCATCAGCGCGGATAGCGGGAGTAACGAGCAGTACTTC.

On this clone: At one boundary the junction diverges from the germline segment, which might be a read error. The chain uses TRBV7-2 and TRBJ2-7; 10 bases fit TRBD2. The germline gives CDR1 SGHTA, CDR2 FQGNSA. The CDR3 loop spans 15 amino acids. The CDR3 DNA sequence: TGTGCCGGCAGCTTAGTGACTAGCGGGTCCTACGAGCAGTACTTC. Translation: CAGSLVTSGSYEQYF. Full variable domain (outside the CDR3, taken from reference TRBV7-2 and TRBJ2-7): GAGVSQSPSNKVTEKGKDVELRCDPISGHTALYWYRQSLGQGLEFLIYFQGNSAPDKSGLPSDRFSAERTGGSVSTLTIQRTQQEDSAVYLCAGSLVTSGSYEQYFGPGTRLTVT.

The chain employs TRBV7-3 and TRBJ1-2; D ambiguous. Trimming pared 2 bases from V and 2 bases from J, leaving 6 bases between. This CDR3 is 13 amino acids long. Germline lookup yields CDR1 SGHTA and CDR2 FQGTGA. Here the CDR3 DNA reads TGTGCCAGCAGCTTAGGTATCAACTATGGCTACACCTTC. This sequence encodes CASSLGINYGYTF. The complete variable domain, with remaining parts taken from reference TRBV7-3 and TRBJ1-2, reads GAGVSQTPSNKVTEKGKYVELRCDPISGHTALYWYRQSLGQGPEFLIYFQGTGAADDSGLPNDRFFAVRPEGSVSTLKIQRTERGDSAVYLCASSLGINYGYTFGSGTRLTVV.

This chain links TRBV11-2 with TRBJ1-1, with 9 bases fitting TRBD1. Germline CDR1 SGHAT, CDR2 FQNNGV. CDR3 length equals 17 residues. V shed 1 base and J 0 bases; nucleotides not matched to a gene: 6. The CDR3 DNA reads TGTGCCAGCAGCTTAGCAGACAGGGGGTTTATGAACACTGAAGCTTTCTTT. Its translation is CASSLADRGFMNTEAFF.

This clone appeared a single time. The chain combines TRBV28 with TRBJ2-2; 7 bases fit TRBD1. This CDR3 contains 13 residues. Germline loops: CDR1 MDHEN, CDR2 SYDVKM. With 2 bases clipped from V and 6 bases from J, the junction kept 0 bases outside the gene matches. As DNA, the CDR3 is TGTGCCAGCAGTTTACAGGGGGCCGGGGAGCTGTTTTTT. Amino acids: CASSLQGAGELFF.

The CDR3 region has the DNA TGTGCCAGCAGCGTAGAACAGGGCACAGATACGCAGTATTTT. This encodes CASSVEQGTDTQYF. The chain combines TRBV9 with TRBJ2-3, with TRBD1 as a possible D gene (5 bases). CDR1 and CDR2 from the germline V gene are SGDLS and YYNGEE. CDR3 length equals 14 residues. Trimming cost V 0 bases and J 1 base, with 6 bases left between them.

This clone is a singleton in its sample. The CDR3 region is CSSLGGLTEAFF. CDR3 in DNA: TGCAGCTCCCTCGGAGGGCTCACTGAAGCTTTCTTT. J is TRBJ1-1 and V is TRBV29-1, with no clear D. CDR1 SQVTM and CDR2 ANQGSEA come from the germline V gene. V was shortened by 8 bases and J by 4 bases, with 14 bases between the two germline ends. The CDR3 spans 12 residues.

The genes are TRBV6-5 and TRBJ1-5; 7 bases are a match to TRBD1. Germline CDR1 and CDR2: MNHEY and SVGAGI. The CDR3 totals 14 residues. Trimming cost V 2 bases and J 2 bases; bases outside gene matches: 0. The CDR3: CASSYGQGNQPQHF. The CDR3 region has the DNA TGTGCCAGCAGTTACGGACAGGGCAATCAGCCCCAGCATTTT.